This T cell receptor (beta chain) was identified in a study of PD-1 blockade in classical Hodgkin lymphoma. Broader study findings: Newly diagnosed patients were said to have less baseline TCR diversity than healthy donors did. Complete responders' baseline diversity resembled that of newly diagnosed patients. In CD4+ cells, TCR diversity went up significantly by C4D1, but in CD8+ cells it did not.

This clone has a handful of counts. Its antigen is not known. Clones were read by immunoSEQ multiplex PCR, and TCRdb kept only the in-frame ones, dropping some. The table lists some 90,000 clones, approximately 78% of them singletons. The CDR3 runs to 15 residues. Germline values: CDR1 KGHSH, CDR2 LQKENI. V was clipped by 6 bases and J by 0 bases, with 12 bases between them. The time point here: cycle 4 day 1 (C4D1), after more than five weeks of nivolumab. Each and every patient relapsed after autologous stem cell transplantation, and patients got differing brentuximab vedotin exposure. The chain employs TRBV18 and TRBJ2-1; no clear D. The TCR comes from a human donor with classical Hodgkin lymphoma. Sequences were derived from peripheral blood mononuclear cells (PBMCs), sampled before the fourth cycle of nivolumab. The CDR3 sequence is CASSVDQSSYNEQFF. CDR3 nucleotide sequence: TGTGCCAGCTCGGTCGACCAGAGCTCCTACAATGAGCAGTTCTTC.